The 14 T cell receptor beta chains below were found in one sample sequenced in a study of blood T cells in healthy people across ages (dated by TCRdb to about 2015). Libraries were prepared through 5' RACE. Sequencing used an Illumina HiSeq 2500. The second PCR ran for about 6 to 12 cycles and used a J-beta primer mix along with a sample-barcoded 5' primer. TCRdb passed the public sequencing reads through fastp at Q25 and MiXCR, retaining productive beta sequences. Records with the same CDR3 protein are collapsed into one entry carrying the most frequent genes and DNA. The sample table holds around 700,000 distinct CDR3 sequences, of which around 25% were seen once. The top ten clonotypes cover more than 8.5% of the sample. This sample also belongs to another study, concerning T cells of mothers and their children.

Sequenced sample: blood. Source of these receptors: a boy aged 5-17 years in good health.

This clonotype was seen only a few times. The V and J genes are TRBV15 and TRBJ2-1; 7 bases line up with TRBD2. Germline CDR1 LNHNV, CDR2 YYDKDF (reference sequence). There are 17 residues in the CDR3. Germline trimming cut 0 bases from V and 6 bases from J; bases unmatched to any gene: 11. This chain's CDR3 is CATSRESLAGVGNEQFF. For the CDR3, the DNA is TGTGCCACCAGCAGAGAGTCCCTGGCGGGAGTTGGCAATGAGCAGTTCTTC.

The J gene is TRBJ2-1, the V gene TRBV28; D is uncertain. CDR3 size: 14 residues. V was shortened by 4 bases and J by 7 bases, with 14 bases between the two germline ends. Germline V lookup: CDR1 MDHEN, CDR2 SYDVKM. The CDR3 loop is CASSSPRWVNEQFF. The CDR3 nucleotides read TGTGCCAGCAGTTCCCCGCGGTGGGTTAATGAGCAGTTCTTC.

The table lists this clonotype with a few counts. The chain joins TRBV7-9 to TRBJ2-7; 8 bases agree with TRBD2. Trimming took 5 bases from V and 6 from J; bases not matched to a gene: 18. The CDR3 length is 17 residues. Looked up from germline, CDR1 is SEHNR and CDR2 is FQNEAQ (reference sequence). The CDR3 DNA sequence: TGTGCCAGCAGCCCCCGGGAGGGGACGGTTGCGGGAGTCGAGCAGTACTTC. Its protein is CASSPREGTVAGVEQYF.

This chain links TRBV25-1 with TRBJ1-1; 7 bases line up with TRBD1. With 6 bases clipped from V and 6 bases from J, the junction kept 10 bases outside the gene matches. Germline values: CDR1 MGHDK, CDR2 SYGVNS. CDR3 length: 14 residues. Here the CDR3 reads CASSPFGTASEAFF. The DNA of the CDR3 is TGTGCCAGCAGCCCGTTCGGGACAGCCTCTGAAGCTTTCTTT.

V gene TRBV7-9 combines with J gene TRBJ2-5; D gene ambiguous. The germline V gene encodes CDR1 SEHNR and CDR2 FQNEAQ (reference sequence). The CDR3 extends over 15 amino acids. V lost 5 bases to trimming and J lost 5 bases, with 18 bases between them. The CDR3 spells CASSAPPPVGETQYF. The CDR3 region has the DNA TGTGCCAGCAGCGCACCCCCCCCGGTGGGGGAGACCCAGTACTTC.

The CDR3: CASTFRLGDEKLFF. In nucleotides, the CDR3 is TGTGCCAGCACCTTTAGATTGGGCGATGAAAAACTGTTTTTT. V gene TRBV13 combines with J gene TRBJ1-4, with unresolved D. Per the germline V gene, CDR1 is PRHDT and CDR2 is FYEKMQ (reference sequence). V was shortened by 7 bases and J by 6 bases, with 15 bases between the two germline ends. The CDR3 is made up of 14 amino acids.

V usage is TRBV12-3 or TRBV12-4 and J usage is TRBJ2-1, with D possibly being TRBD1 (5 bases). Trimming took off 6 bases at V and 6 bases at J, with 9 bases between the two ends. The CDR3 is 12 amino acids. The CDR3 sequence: CASRDTFNEQFF. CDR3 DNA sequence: TGTGCCAGCAGGGACACATTCAATGAGCAGTTCTTC.

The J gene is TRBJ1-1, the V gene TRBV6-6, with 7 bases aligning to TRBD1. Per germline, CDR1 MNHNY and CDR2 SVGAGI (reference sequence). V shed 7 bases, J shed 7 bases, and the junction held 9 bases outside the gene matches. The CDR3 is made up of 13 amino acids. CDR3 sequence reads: CASIYTQGLEAFF. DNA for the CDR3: TGTGCCAGCATATATACACAGGGGCTTGAAGCTTTCTTT.

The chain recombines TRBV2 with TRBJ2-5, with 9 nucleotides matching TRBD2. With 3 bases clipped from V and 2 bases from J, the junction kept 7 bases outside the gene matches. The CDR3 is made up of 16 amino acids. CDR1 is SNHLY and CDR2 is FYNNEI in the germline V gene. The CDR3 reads CASSDPASGAQETQYF. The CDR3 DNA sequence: TGTGCCAGCAGTGATCCCGCTAGCGGGGCACAAGAGACCCAGTACTTC.

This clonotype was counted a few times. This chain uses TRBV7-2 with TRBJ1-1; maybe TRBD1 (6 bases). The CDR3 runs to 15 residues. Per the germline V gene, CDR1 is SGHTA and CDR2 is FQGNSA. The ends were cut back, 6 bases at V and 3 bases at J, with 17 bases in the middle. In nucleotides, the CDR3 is TGTGCCAGCAGAGTACAGGGATTTATGGACACTGAAGCTTTCTTT. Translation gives CASRVQGFMDTEAFF.

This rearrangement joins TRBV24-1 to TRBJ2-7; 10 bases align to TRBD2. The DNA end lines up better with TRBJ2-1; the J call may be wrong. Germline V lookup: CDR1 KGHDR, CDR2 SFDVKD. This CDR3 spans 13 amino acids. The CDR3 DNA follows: TGTGCCACCGAGGCTAGCGGGAGATATGAGCAGTTCTTC. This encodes CATEASGRYEQFF.

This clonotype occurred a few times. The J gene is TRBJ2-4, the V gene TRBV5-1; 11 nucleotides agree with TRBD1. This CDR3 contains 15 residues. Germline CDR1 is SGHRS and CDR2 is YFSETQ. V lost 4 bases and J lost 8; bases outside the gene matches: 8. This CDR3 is CASSTSGTGGDIQYF. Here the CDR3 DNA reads TGCGCCAGCAGCACGTCCGGGACAGGGGGGGACATTCAGTACTTC.

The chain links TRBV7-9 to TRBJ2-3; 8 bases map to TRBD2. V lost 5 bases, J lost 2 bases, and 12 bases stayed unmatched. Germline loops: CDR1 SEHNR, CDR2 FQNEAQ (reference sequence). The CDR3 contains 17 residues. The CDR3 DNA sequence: TGTGCCAGCAGCGAGGGAATAGCGGGGCGCTACACAGATACGCAGTATTTT. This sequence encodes CASSEGIAGRYTDTQYF.

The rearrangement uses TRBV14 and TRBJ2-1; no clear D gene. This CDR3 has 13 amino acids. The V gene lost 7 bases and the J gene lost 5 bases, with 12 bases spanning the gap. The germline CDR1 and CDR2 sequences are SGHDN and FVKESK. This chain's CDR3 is CASKGLFDNEQFF. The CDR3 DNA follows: TGTGCCAGCAAAGGGTTATTTGACAATGAGCAGTTCTTC.